The clone carrying this T cell receptor beta chain came up many times. V was shortened by 3 bases and J by 0 bases, with 8 bases between the two germline ends. Per germline, CDR1 LNHDA and CDR2 SQIVND (reference sequence). The CDR3 runs 14 residues. This sample is part of a study of Graves' ophthalmopathy and Graves' hyperthyroidism. The sequenced template was RNA, covering the TCR beta CDR3 region. In the first round, RT-PCR was carried out with HTBI primers, and a multiplex PCR formed the second round. TCRdb analysed the multiplex PCR reads with MiXCR anew, one entry per CDR3 protein. Of fewer than 70,000 distinct CDR3 sequences listed, around 50% are singletons.

The receptor was derived from an adult woman with Graves' ophthalmopathy. The sequenced sample consisted of peripheral blood. The rearrangement uses TRBV19 and TRBJ2-5; D call uncertain. CDR3 in amino acids: CASSIQGNQETQYF. In nucleotides, the CDR3 is TGTGCCAGTAGTATCCAAGGGAACCAAGAGACCCAGTACTTC.